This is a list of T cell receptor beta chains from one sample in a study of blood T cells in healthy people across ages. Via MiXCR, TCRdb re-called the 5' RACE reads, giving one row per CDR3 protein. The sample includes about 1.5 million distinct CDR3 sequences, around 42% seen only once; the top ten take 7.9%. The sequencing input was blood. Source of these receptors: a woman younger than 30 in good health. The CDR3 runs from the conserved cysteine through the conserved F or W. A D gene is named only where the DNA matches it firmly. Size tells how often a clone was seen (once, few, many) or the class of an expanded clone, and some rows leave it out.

TGCAGTGCTAGTGGGACAGATCAGCCCCAGCATTTT	CSASGTDQPQHF	TRBJ1-5	TRBV20-1	many	TRBD1
TGTGCCAGCAGTCCCAGGACTAGCGGGACGGTAGAGCAGTACTTC	CASSPRTSGTVEQYF	TRBJ2-7	TRBV27	-	TRBD2
TGTGCCAGCAGGCCAGGTACTAGCGGGGGATTCACAGATACGCAGTATTTT	CASRPGTSGGFTDTQYF	TRBJ2-3	TRBV6-1	-	TRBD2
TGTGCCAGCAGTAGACAGGGCCCATCTAACTATGGCTACACCTTC	CASSRQGPSNYGYTF	TRBJ1-2	TRBV6-1	-	TRBD1
TGTGCCAGCTCTTCAACGAAGGGGGGGCACAATGAGCAGTTCTTC	CASSSTKGGHNEQFF	TRBJ2-1	TRBV11-2	-	-
TGCGCCAGCGCATCCGGGACCCGAGGTTTCGAGCAGTACTTC	CASASGTRGFEQYF	TRBJ2-7	TRBV5-1	few	-
TGTGCCAGCAGTGAAGGCCCTCTTCCCTACGAGCAGTACTTC	CASSEGPLPYEQYF	TRBJ2-7	TRBV6-1	few	-
TGCAGTGCTTACGGGAATGAGCAGTTCTTC	CSAYGNEQFF	TRBJ2-1	TRBV20-1	-	-
TGTGCCAGCAGTGACTTTTGGACTGCCTACGAGCAGTACTTC	CASSDFWTAYEQYF	TRBJ2-7	TRBV6-1	-	-
TGTGCCAGCAGTTTAGGGTTCGGGACAGGACTCCAAGAGACCCAGTACTTC	CASSLGFGTGLQETQYF	TRBJ2-5	TRBV12-3/TRBV12-4	-	TRBD1
TGTGCCAGCAGCCCGACGACTAGCGGGAGGACAGATACGCAGTATTTT	CASSPTTSGRTDTQYF	TRBJ2-3	TRBV5-5	-	TRBD2
TGTGCCAGCAGCTTAGAGCTAGCGGGCCTGGACATTCAGTACTTC	CASSLELAGLDIQYF	TRBJ2-4	TRBV7-2	few	TRBD2
TGTGCCAGCACCCTCCTAGCAGATACGCAGTATTTT	CASTLLADTQYF	TRBJ2-3	TRBV12-3/TRBV12-4	few	-
TGTGCCAGCAGTTCCCCGGGACAGGGGAACCAAGAGACCCAGTACTTC	CASSSPGQGNQETQYF	TRBJ2-5	TRBV28	few	TRBD1
TGCAGCGCTATGGAAGGGGACACTGAAGCTTTCTTT	CSAMEGDTEAFF	TRBJ1-1	TRBV29-1	-	-
TGCAGTGCTCTCCAATCGGGAGCCGACACAGATACGCAGTATTTT	CSALQSGADTDTQYF	TRBJ2-3	TRBV20-1	-	-
TGTGCCAGCAGCTTTGGAGGGACCGAGACCCAGTACTTC	CASSFGGTETQYF	TRBJ2-5	TRBV5-6	few	-
TGTGCCAGCAGTTCTCCCAGGGACGAGGCTGGGGCCAACGTCCTGACTTTC	CASSSPRDEAGANVLTF	TRBJ2-6	TRBV28	-	-
TGCAGCGTTGAACCGACTAGCGGCGAGCAGTACTTC	CSVEPTSGEQYF	TRBJ2-7	TRBV29-1	once	TRBD2
TGTGCCAGCGGGGATAAAGCTAAGCAGTTCTTC	CASGDKAKQFF	TRBJ2-1	TRBV12-3/TRBV12-4	-	-
TGTGCCAGCAGCTCACAGGGGACCAATCAGCACCAGCATTTT	CASSSQGTNQHQHF	TRBJ1-5	TRBV7-9	once	TRBD1
TGTGCCAGCTCACCAGTACTAGCGGGAGGAGCAGATACGCAGTATTTT	CASSPVLAGGADTQYF	TRBJ2-3	TRBV18	-	TRBD2
TGTGCCATCAGTGAGAGGGTCCCAGCGGCCAACGTCCTGACTTTC	CAISERVPAANVLTF	TRBJ2-6	TRBV10-3	many	-
TGTGCCAGCAGCTCGCAAAACTCCCCGTCCTACGAGCAGTACTTC	CASSSQNSPSYEQYF	TRBJ2-7	TRBV7-9	few	-
TGTGCCAGCAGTTTCACCGGACAGGCGATCTACGAGCAGTACTTC	CASSFTGQAIYEQYF	TRBJ2-7	TRBV28	few	TRBD1
TGTGCCAGCAGCTCCGGTCAGTTAACGCAGTATTTT	CASSSGQLTQYF	TRBJ2-3	TRBV11-2	few	-
TGTGCCAGTGGACTAGCGGGTTACAATGAGCAGTTCTTC	CASGLAGYNEQFF	TRBJ2-1	TRBV27	-	TRBD2
TGCAGTGCTAGAGACACCTCGGCTGGAGATACGCAGTATTTT	CSARDTSAGDTQYF	TRBJ2-3	TRBV20-1	few	-
TGTGCCAGCAGCCCGGGACTTTCGGTAGATACGCAGTATTTT	CASSPGLSVDTQYF	TRBJ2-3	TRBV11-2	few	-
TGTGCCAGCAGTTTATCGGGGGGGGTGAGCAATCAGCCCCAGCATTTT	CASSLSGGVSNQPQHF	TRBJ1-5	TRBV28	-	-
TGCAGCGTAGTCGGTCCAAACCAAAACATTCAGTACTTC	CSVVGPNQNIQYF	TRBJ2-4	TRBV29-1	-	-